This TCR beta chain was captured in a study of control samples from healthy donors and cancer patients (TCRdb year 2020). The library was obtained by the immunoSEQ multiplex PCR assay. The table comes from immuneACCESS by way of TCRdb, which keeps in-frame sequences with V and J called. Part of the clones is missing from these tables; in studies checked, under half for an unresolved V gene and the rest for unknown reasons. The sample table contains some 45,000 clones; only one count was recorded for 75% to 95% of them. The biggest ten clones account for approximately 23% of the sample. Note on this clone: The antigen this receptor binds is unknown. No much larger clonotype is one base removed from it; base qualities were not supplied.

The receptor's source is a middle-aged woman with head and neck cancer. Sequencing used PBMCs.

The bases read TGTGCCAGCGGACTTACCGACAGGGGGTATCAGCCCCAGCATTTT. It encodes CASGLTDRGYQPQHF. This chain joins TRBV27 to TRBJ1-5; TRBD1 fits 9 bases in the junction. Reading from cysteine to phenylalanine, the CDR3 counts 15 amino acids. Only the CDR3 portion is preserved as DNA: 45 bases, with reading frame beginning at the first base. CDR1 and CDR2, per the germline V gene (reference sequence), are MNHEY and SMNVEV. The V end gives up 8 bases and the J end 5 bases, leaving 10 bases in the junction not matched to a gene.